The 31 T cell receptor beta chains given below trace back to one sample, sequenced in a study of T-cell reconstitution after alpha-beta-depleted transplantation in children (TCRdb year 2016). In the paper's terms, the treatment or condition label means: allogeneic hematopoietic cell transplantation with graft depleted of TCRalphabeta T cells and CD19 B cells. Library construction relied on PCR. The sequencing machine was an Illumina HiSeq 2500. TCR libraries were prepared with molecular barcoding, using unique molecular identifiers to normalize TCRbeta repertoire quantification. The public reads were reprocessed in TCRdb via fastp at Q25 and MiXCR, keeping in-frame beta chains. Each CDR3 protein gets just one entry, which takes the most common genes and DNA from the rows behind it. This sample comprises 60,000 to 100,000 distinct CDR3 sequences, over 15% of them detected only once. Approximately 55% of the sample is held by the ten biggest clonotypes.

The sample was PBMCs, mostly from graft donor cells, taken 360 days after TCRalphabeta/CD19-depleted stem cell transplant. The receptors originated from a male patient aged 2 to 10 who had a stem cell transplant for acute lymphoblastic leukemia, so the T cells may come from the graft donor.

The gene calls are TRBV4-1 and TRBJ2-1, with unresolved D. The V gene lost 2 bases and the J gene lost 7 bases, with 6 bases spanning the gap. From germline, CDR1 is MGHRA and CDR2 YSYEKL. This CDR3 contains 12 residues. The CDR3 spells CASSQSKNEQFF. CDR3 coding DNA: TGCGCCAGCAGCCAAAGCAAGAATGAGCAGTTCTTC.

The chain links TRBV5-1 to TRBJ1-2, with a possible D match to TRBD1 (5 bases). Trimming pared 2 bases from V and 1 base from J, leaving 6 bases between. The CDR3 extends over 13 amino acids. From germline, CDR1 is SGHRS and CDR2 YFSETQ. The CDR3 is CASSLRGNYGYTF. As DNA, the CDR3 is TGCGCCAGCAGCTTAAGGGGTAACTATGGCTACACCTTC.

Only a few counts were recorded for this clonotype. The J gene is TRBJ2-7, the V gene TRBV5-1; 12 nucleotides align to TRBD2. Germline V gene data show CDR1 as SGHRS and CDR2 as YFSETQ. The CDR3 covers 15 residues. Trimming removed 5 bases from V and 2 bases from J; junction bases left unmatched: 5. The CDR3 DNA is TGCGCCAGCAGACCAGGACTAGCGGGAACCTACGAGCAGTACTTC. This codes for CASRPGLAGTYEQYF. Full variable domain (remainder filled in from reference TRBV5-1 and TRBJ2-7): KAGVTQTPRYLIKTRGQQVTLSCSPISGHRSVSWYQQTPGQGLQFLFEYFSETQRNKGNFPGRFSGRQFSNSRSEMNVSTLELGDSALYLCASRPGLAGTYEQYFGPGTRLTVT.

The rearrangement uses TRBV6-5 and TRBJ2-1; TRBD2 matches at 8 bases. Germline V gene data show CDR1 as MNHEY and CDR2 as SVGAGI. The junction had 11 bases not matched to a gene; V was cut back by 4 bases and J by 9 bases. The CDR3 totals 15 residues. The CDR3 sequence is CASSSPGLGMAEQFF. CDR3 DNA: TGTGCCAGCAGTTCCCCGGGACTAGGAATGGCTGAGCAGTTCTTC.

This clonotype was counted between two and nine times. The rearrangement joins TRBV12-3 or TRBV12-4 to TRBJ2-3; 12 positions match TRBD2. CDR3 length: 15 residues. The J segment lost 3 bases and the V segment lost 5 bases, leaving 3 bases of the junction unmatched. The CDR3 DNA follows: TGTGCCAGCAGTCGCGGACTAGCGGGAACAGATACGCAGTATTTT. As protein: CASSRGLAGTDTQYF.

The CDR3 nucleotides read TGTGCCACCAGTGAGGGGGACAGGCCACGCACAGATACGCAGTATTTT. It encodes CATSEGDRPRTDTQYF. The rearrangement links TRBV24-1 to TRBJ2-3, with TRBD1 matching 8 bases. Germline lookup yields CDR1 KGHDR and CDR2 SFDVKD. The CDR3 loop spans 16 amino acids. V lost 4 bases to trimming and J lost 1 base; unmatched junction nucleotides: 6.

This chain joins TRBV3-1 and TRBJ2-4; 7 bases map to TRBD2. CDR1 is LGHDT and CDR2 is YNNKEL in the germline V gene (reference sequence). J lost 8 bases, V lost 3 bases, and 10 bases had no gene match. The CDR3 covers 15 residues. The CDR3 loop reads CASSQGRERKDIQYF. DNA of the CDR3: TGTGCCAGCAGCCAGGGGCGGGAGAGGAAAGACATTCAGTACTTC.

Judged by abundance, this clonotype is medium-sized. The junction departs from germline at one end; a sequencing error may be responsible. CDR3 DNA sequence: TGCGCCAGCGGCCAGCGGGAGTCGGGAAACATTCAGTACTTC. Amino acids: CASGQRESGNIQYF. The chain carries TRBV4-1 and TRBJ2-4; 8 bases map to TRBD2. The germline V gene has CDR1 MGHRA and CDR2 YSYEKL. The CDR3 has 14 residues.

This chain uses TRBV5-1 with TRBJ2-5; weak D call: TRBD2 (5 bases). Trimming took off 0 bases at V and 5 bases at J, with 11 bases between the two ends. Germline V gene lookup returns CDR1 SGHRS and CDR2 YFSETQ. This CDR3 has 14 amino acids. This CDR3 is CASSLEGWRETQYF. In DNA form, the CDR3 reads TGCGCCAGCAGCTTGGAGGGCTGGAGGGAGACCCAGTACTTC.

The chain has TRBV12-5 and TRBJ2-3; 9 bases align to TRBD2. The trim removed 6 bases at V and 4 bases at J, leaving 8 bases unmatched. The CDR3 covers 15 residues. Germline-derived CDR1 and CDR2 are LGHNT and FRNRAP. The CDR3 is CASGSGGRVSDTQYF. The CDR3 bases are TGTGCTAGTGGGTCCGGCGGGAGGGTGTCAGATACGCAGTATTTT.

The chain joins TRBV5-1 to TRBJ2-7, with D perhaps being TRBD1 or TRBD2 (6 bases each). This CDR3 is 15 amino acids long. Germline-derived CDR1 and CDR2 are SGHRS and YFSETQ. V lost 1 base to trimming and J lost 3 bases, with 14 bases between them. Here the CDR3 reads CASSLHRGGLYEQYF. CDR3 coding DNA: TGCGCCAGCAGCTTGCACAGAGGGGGGCTCTACGAGCAGTACTTC.

There are a few counts of this clonotype. V gene TRBV6-1 combines with J gene TRBJ2-7; 10 bases map to TRBD1. Unmatched junction bases numbered 4, after V lost 6 bases and J lost 2 bases. The CDR3 consists of 14 residues. Germline lookup yields CDR1 MNHNS and CDR2 SASEGT. CDR3 coding DNA: TGTGCCAGCAGGCGGGACAGGGGACCCTACGAGCAGTACTTC. Protein product: CASRRDRGPYEQYF.

The chain combines TRBV7-9 with TRBJ2-5; D unresolved. CDR1 and CDR2 from the germline V gene are SEHNR and FQNEAQ (reference sequence). The V end lost 4 bases, the J end lost 5 bases, and 8 bases lay between the germline ends. This CDR3 contains 12 residues. The CDR3 loop is CASSSTLETQYF. The CDR3 DNA sequence: TGTGCCAGCAGCTCGACCCTGGAGACCCAGTACTTC.

The CDR3 is CASRLKNTGELFF. CDR3 nucleotide sequence: TGTGCCAGCAGACTTAAGAACACCGGGGAGCTGTTTTTT. The V call is TRBV6-1, the J call TRBJ2-2; no reliable D call. Germline CDR1 MNHNS, CDR2 SASEGT. The germline V and J ends were trimmed by 6 bases and 1 base, with 6 bases remaining between them. The CDR3 sequence is 13 residues long.

The chain is built from TRBV2 and TRBJ2-1; 9 bases are a match to TRBD2. Germline V gene sequence: CDR1 SNHLY, CDR2 FYNNEI. This CDR3 has 16 residues. V trimming: 6 bases; J trimming: 2 bases; junction bases outside the gene matches: 8. Here the CDR3 DNA reads TGTGCCAGCAGCCTACGAGCGGGAGGCCCCTACAATGAGCAGTTCTTC. Amino acid sequence: CASSLRAGGPYNEQFF.

This clonotype was seen more than once but under ten times. The V gene is TRBV11-2, the J gene TRBJ2-3, with TRBD2 matching over 8 bases. CDR3 length: 15 amino acids. Germline CDR1 is SGHAT and CDR2 is FQNNGV. J lost 4 bases, V lost 5 bases, and 8 bases had no gene match. The DNA for the CDR3 is TGTGCCAGCAGCAGAAGCGGGAGATGGGCAGATACGCAGTATTTT. Protein: CASSRSGRWADTQYF.

The sample holds many counts of this clonotype. The chain uses TRBV28 and TRBJ2-5, with 8 bases that match TRBD1. CDR3 size: 16 residues. V lost 5 bases, J lost 2 bases, and 10 bases stayed unmatched. Germline loops: CDR1 MDHEN, CDR2 SYDVKM. DNA for the CDR3: TGTGCCAGCAGTCCTTCGTCCGGGACAGGACAAGAGACCCAGTACTTC. This encodes CASSPSSGTGQETQYF.

In the case of this clonotype: A much larger clone differs by one base, so this may be a read error. Lacking the conserved final phenylalanine or tryptophan, this CDR3 likely reflects a read error. The chain joins TRBV2 to TRBJ2-4; TRBD1 matches at 8 bases. Unmatched junction bases numbered 7, after V lost 5 bases and J lost 1 base. CDR1 is SNHLY, CDR2 FYNNEI, per germline. The CDR3 sequence is 16 residues long. The CDR3 loop reads CASSPGQGRAKNIQYY. The CDR3, as DNA: TGTGCCAGCAGTCCCGGACAGGGAAGGGCCAAAAACATTCAGTACTAC.

This clonotype was recorded a few times. V gene TRBV9 combines with J gene TRBJ2-7; TRBD2 agrees at 13 bases. Trimming took 4 bases from V and 5 from J; bases not matched to a gene: 6. The CDR3 is 15 amino acids. CDR1 and CDR2 (germline): SGDLS, YYNGEE. CDR3 sequence: CASSPSTSGRNEQYF. CDR3 sequence (DNA): TGTGCCAGCAGCCCATCGACTAGCGGGAGGAACGAGCAGTACTTC.

The V and J genes are TRBV7-6 and TRBJ2-3; 7 bases are shared with TRBD1. The CDR3 is 13 amino acids. Germline assignment: CDR1 SGHVS and CDR2 FNYEAQ. The J segment lost 3 bases and the V segment lost 4 bases, leaving 1 base of the junction unmatched. The CDR3 nucleotides read TGTGCCAGCAGCTGGACAGGTACAGATACGCAGTATTTT. Translated, it gives CASSWTGTDTQYF.

This clonotype showed up just a few times. The rearrangement links TRBV5-1 to TRBJ2-1; a possible D gene is TRBD2 (6 bases). Trimming took off 0 bases at V and 4 bases at J, with 14 bases between the two ends. CDR1 SGHRS and CDR2 YFSETQ come from the germline V gene. This CDR3 comprises 16 residues. CDR3 in amino acids: CASSLVTGTGYNEQFF. The CDR3 DNA reads TGCGCCAGCAGCTTGGTTACCGGGACTGGATACAATGAGCAGTTCTTC.

In its sample, this clonotype was seen a few times. The V gene is TRBV24-1, the J gene TRBJ2-7, with D unresolved. This CDR3 contains 16 residues. V shed 4 bases and J shed 0 bases, with 15 bases lying between them. CDR1 and CDR2 from the germline V gene are KGHDR and SFDVKD. CDR3 region: CATSDYDRTGSYEQYF. CDR3 bases: TGTGCCACCAGTGACTACGACCGAACTGGCTCCTACGAGCAGTACTTC.

The chain recombines TRBV12-5 with TRBJ2-4, with D hard to call. Trimming took 4 bases from V and 0 from J, leaving 7 bases between them. From germline, CDR1 is LGHNT and CDR2 FRNRAP. This CDR3 has 14 residues. The CDR3 DNA reads as TGTGCTAGTGGTTCGGACCTAGCCAAAAACATTCAGTACTTC. Protein sequence: CASGSDLAKNIQYF.

There are a few counts of this clonotype. The V call is TRBV6-5, the J call TRBJ1-1, with D possibly being TRBD1 (6 bases). The CDR3 has 14 residues. Deletions cut 5 bases from V and 4 bases from J, with 14 bases between. Germline V gives CDR1 MNHEY, CDR2 SVGAGI. This chain's CDR3 is CASSNRVLSTEAFF. The CDR3 DNA reads TGTGCCAGCAGTAACAGGGTTCTGAGCACTGAAGCTTTCTTT.

In the case of this clonotype: The junction departs from the called germline gene at one end, perhaps through a read error. J is TRBJ2-7 and V is TRBV30; no reliable D call. This CDR3 has 13 residues. Germline-derived CDR1 and CDR2 are GTSNPN and SVGIG (reference sequence). CDR3 region: CAWCVNGPYEQYF. Here the CDR3 DNA reads TGTGCCTGGTGTGTAAACGGTCCCTACGAGCAGTACTTC.

The J gene is TRBJ2-7, the V gene TRBV7-2, with no clear D. CDR1 SGHTA and CDR2 FQGNSA come from the germline V gene. Trimming took off 1 base at V and 3 bases at J, with 10 bases between the two ends. The CDR3 totals 14 residues. The CDR3 nucleotides are TGTGCCAGCAGCTTAGGCCTACATGGCTACGAGCAGTACTTC. It codes for CASSLGLHGYEQYF.

In this sample, this clonotype turned up a few times. The chain joins TRBV2 to TRBJ2-6, with D possibly TRBD1 on 5 matching bases. V shed 4 bases and J shed 0 bases, with 10 bases lying between them. The CDR3 has 16 amino acids. Germline-derived CDR1 and CDR2 are SNHLY and FYNNEI. This CDR3 is CASSVQAPSGANVLTF. The CDR3 bases are TGTGCCAGCAGTGTACAGGCCCCCTCTGGGGCCAACGTCCTGACTTTC.

The V gene is TRBV28, the J gene TRBJ2-4; D possibly corresponds to TRBD1 (6 bases). The CDR3 is 17 amino acids. Germline V CDR1 and CDR2: MDHEN, SYDVKM. Trimming pared 5 bases from V and 0 bases from J, leaving 17 bases between. The CDR3 sequence is CASSPRDIRLAKNIQYF. CDR3 bases: TGTGCCAGCAGTCCCCGGGACATCAGACTAGCCAAAAACATTCAGTACTTC.

This clonotype came up many times. This chain connects TRBV6-5 to TRBJ2-1; the match to TRBD2 covers 7 bases. The CDR3 is 14 amino acids. Germline V gene lookup returns CDR1 MNHEY and CDR2 SVGAGI. Unmatched junction bases numbered 13, after V lost 5 bases and J lost 12 bases. The CDR3 coding sequence is TGTGCCAGCAGTAACCCCCAAGCGGGAAGTGGGCAGTTCTTC. Translating gives CASSNPQAGSGQFF.

This clonotype has more than one count but fewer than ten. V and J are TRBV5-1 and TRBJ2-7, with TRBD2 identical over 9 bases. Germline V CDR1 and CDR2: SGHRS, YFSETQ. The CDR3 has 15 amino acids. The junction had 13 bases not matched to a gene; V was cut back by 5 bases and J by 7 bases. As DNA, the CDR3 is TGCGCCAGCAGTCGGAGCGGGAGGACCGCGGGGGAGCAGTACTTC. It encodes CASSRSGRTAGEQYF.

This chain links TRBV30 with TRBJ2-2, with D tentatively TRBD1 (5 bases). Trimming took 2 bases from V and 8 from J, leaving 6 bases between them. The CDR3 covers 11 residues. Germline V gene sequence: CDR1 GTSNPN, CDR2 SVGIG (reference sequence). Written as DNA, the CDR3 is TGTGCCTGGAGTAGGGGAGGGGAGCTGTTTTTT. Amino acids: CAWSRGGELFF.